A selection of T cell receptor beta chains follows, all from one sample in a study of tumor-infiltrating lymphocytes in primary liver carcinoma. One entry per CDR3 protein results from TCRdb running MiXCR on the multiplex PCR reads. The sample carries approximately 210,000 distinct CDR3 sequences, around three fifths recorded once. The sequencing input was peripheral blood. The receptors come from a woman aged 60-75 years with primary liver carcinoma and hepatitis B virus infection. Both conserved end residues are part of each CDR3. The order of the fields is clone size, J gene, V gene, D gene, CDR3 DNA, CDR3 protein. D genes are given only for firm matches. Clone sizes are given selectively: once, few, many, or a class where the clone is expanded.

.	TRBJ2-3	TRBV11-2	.	TGTGCCAGCAAACCGGAACTGGGCGCAGACACGCAGTATTTT	CASKPELGADTQYF
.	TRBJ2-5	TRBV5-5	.	TGTGCCGGCAGCTTGGGGGGTTCCCAAGAGACCCAGTACTTC	CAGSLGGSQETQYF
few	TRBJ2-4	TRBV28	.	TGTGCCAGCAGTTTACAAGGAGCATACATTCAGTACTTC	CASSLQGAYIQYF
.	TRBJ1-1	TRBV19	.	TGTGCCAGTAGTTTGGGCCGCCCGAACACTGAAGCTTTCTTT	CASSLGRPNTEAFF
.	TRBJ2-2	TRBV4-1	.	TGCGTCAGTAGTCAAGTAGACATGGGATTTCCGACCGGGGAGCTGTTTTTT	CVSSQVDMGFPTGELFF
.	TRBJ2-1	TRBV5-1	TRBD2	TGCGCCAGCAGCTCCGGGACTAGTCACAATGAGCAGTTCTTC	CASSSGTSHNEQFF
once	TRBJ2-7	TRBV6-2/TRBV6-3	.	TGTACCAGCAGTTATCTGTCGGGACGGGGCTACGAGCAGTACTTC	CTSSYLSGRGYEQYF
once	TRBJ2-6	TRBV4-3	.	TGCGCCAGCAGGCAAGCGGGACAGTTCCGGGCCAACGTCCTGACTTTC	CASRQAGQFRANVLTF
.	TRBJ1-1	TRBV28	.	TGTGCCAGCATTGATCCGGGACAAGGGAACACTGAAGCTTTCTTT	CASIDPGQGNTEAFF
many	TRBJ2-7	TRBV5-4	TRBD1	TGTGCCAGCAGCCCCAGGGACAGCCCGACCTACGAGCAGTACTTC	CASSPRDSPTYEQYF
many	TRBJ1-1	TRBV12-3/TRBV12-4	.	TGTGCCAGCAGTCCCCCGGGCAGGGGTAACACTGAAGCTTTCTTT	CASSPPGRGNTEAFF
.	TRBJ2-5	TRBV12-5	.	TGTGCTACTGGTTTCTCCCAGCAAGAGACCCAGTACTTC	CATGFSQQETQYF
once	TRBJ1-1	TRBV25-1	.	TGTGCCAGCACATCTCTTATGATCACTGAAGCTTTCTTT	CASTSLMITEAFF
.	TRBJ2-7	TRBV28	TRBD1	TGTGCCAGCAGTCCAGGACAGACAGGGCCCTACGAGCAGCACTTC	CASSPGQTGPYEQHF
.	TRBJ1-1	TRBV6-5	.	TGTGCCAGCAGTTACTCCGGGGGGAACTCTGAAGCTTTCTTT	CASSYSGGNSEAFF
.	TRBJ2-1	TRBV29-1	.	TGCAGCGTTGAACGGGGACAAGCAGGAGGGAATGAGCAGTTCTTC	CSVERGQAGGNEQFF
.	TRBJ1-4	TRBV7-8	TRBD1	TGTGTCAGCAGCCGGAACAGGGGGGAAGGTGAAAAACTGTTTTTT	CVSSRNRGEGEKLFF
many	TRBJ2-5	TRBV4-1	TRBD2	TGCGCCAGCAGCCTACTGACAGATGGGAGGGGAGAGACCCAGTACTTC	CASSLLTDGRGETQYF
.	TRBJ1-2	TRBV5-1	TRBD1	TGCGCCAGCAGCCCCGACAGGGGGTTCTATGGCTACACCTTC	CASSPDRGFYGYTF
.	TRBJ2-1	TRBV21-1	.	TGTGCCAGCAGCAAAGGTGGTAGCGGGAAGGCTATTTCCTACAATGAGCAGTTCTTC	CASSKGGSGKAISYNEQFF
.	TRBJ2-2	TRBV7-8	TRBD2	TGTGCCAGCAGCTTAACCGAGCGGGGTCACACCGGGGAGCTGTTTTTT	CASSLTERGHTGELFF
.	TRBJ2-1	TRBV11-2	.	TGTGCCAGCCGTTGGATAGGGGTCTATGAGCAGTTCTTC	CASRWIGVYEQFF
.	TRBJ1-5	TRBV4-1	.	TGCGCCAGCAGCCAAGGCAGGGGAAATCAGCCCCAGCATTTT	CASSQGRGNQPQHF
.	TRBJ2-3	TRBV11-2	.	TGTGCCAGCACCTTTAGCGGTCCCACAGATACGCAGTATTTT	CASTFSGPTDTQYF
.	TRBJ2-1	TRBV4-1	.	TGCGCCAGCAGCCCTAACTATTACAATGAGCAGTTCTTC	CASSPNYYNEQFF
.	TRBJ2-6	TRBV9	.	TGTGCCAGCAAAGCGAGCTCTGGGGCCAACGTCCTGACTTTC	CASKASSGANVLTF
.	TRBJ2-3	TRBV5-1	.	TGCGCCAGCAGCTATTTACCACAGTGGTCTAGCACAGATACGCAGTATTTT	CASSYLPQWSSTDTQYF
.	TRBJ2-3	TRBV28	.	TGTGCCAGCAGTTTATTCTCCTTAGGTGGCACAGATACGCAGTATTTT	CASSLFSLGGTDTQYF
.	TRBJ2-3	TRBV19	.	TGTGCCAGTAGTATGTCTGGCGCGAGAGATACGCAATATTTT	CASSMSGARDTQYF
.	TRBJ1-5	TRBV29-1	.	TGCGGCGTCCAGGGGCCCAATCAGCCTCAGCATTTT	CGVQGPNQPQHF
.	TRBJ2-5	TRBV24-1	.	TGTGCCATCGCCCGGCAGGCCGGGGAGTCCCAGTACTTC	CAIARQAGESQYF
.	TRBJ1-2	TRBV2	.	TGTGCCAGCAGTGTCGGGGGTGGAGGCTACACCTTC	CASSVGGGGYTF
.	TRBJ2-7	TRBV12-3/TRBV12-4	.	TGTGCCAGCAGTTTTGGTAGTTTCTACGAGCAGTACTTC	CASSFGSFYEQYF
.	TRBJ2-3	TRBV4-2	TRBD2	TGTGTCAGCAGCCAAGAACTGCGGGAGAGGAGTACAGATACGCAGTATTTT	CVSSQELRERSTDTQYF
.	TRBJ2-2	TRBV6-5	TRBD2	TGTGCCGCCCGGACTAGCGGGAATACCGGGGAGCTGTTTTTT	CAARTSGNTGELFF
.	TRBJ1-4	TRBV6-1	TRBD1	TGTGCCAGCAGTGTTTTTTGGACAGGGGTTGAAAAACTGTTTTTT	CASSVFWTGVEKLFF
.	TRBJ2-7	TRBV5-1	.	TGCGCCAGCAGCTTGGGGTTAGGGAACTACGAGCAATACTTC	CASSLGLGNYEQYF
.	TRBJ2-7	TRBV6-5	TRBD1	TGTGTCAGCAGTCCCGGGACAGGGGGGAGCGAGCAGTATTTC	CVSSPGTGGSEQYF
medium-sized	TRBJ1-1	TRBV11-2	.	TGTGCCAGCAGCTTAGGGACAAGGATGAACACTGAAGCTTTCTTT	CASSLGTRMNTEAFF
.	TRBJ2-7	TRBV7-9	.	TGTGCCAGCAGCTTAAAGACAGGCCCGGACGGGCAGTACTTC	CASSLKTGPDGQYF
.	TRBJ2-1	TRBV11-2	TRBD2	TGTGCCAGCAGCAGAGCGGGAACTAGCTCCTACAATGAGCAGTTATTC	CASSRAGTSSYNEQLF
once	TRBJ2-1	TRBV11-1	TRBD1	TGTGCCAGTAGCAACCGAGGACAGGGGGGAGCCAGTGAGCAGTTCTTC	CASSNRGQGGASEQFF
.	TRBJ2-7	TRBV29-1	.	TGCAGCGTTATGAGGACTATGGATACCTACGAGCAGTACTTC	CSVMRTMDTYEQYF
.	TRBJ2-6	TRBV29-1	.	TGCAGCGTTAACCGGGACGGGGAGGCCGACGTCCTGACTTTC	CSVNRDGEADVLTF
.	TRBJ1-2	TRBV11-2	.	TGTGCCAGCAGCTTAGAGACAGGCGGCAATGGCCACACCTTC	CASSLETGGNGHTF
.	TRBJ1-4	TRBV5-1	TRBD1	TGCGCCAGCAGCCGCCGACTCGAGGGGGCTGGTGAAAAACTGTTTTTT	CASSRRLEGAGEKLFF
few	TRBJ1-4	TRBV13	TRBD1	TGTGCCAGCAGCAAAGGACAGGGCGGGGGTGAAAAACTGTTTTTT	CASSKGQGGGEKLFF
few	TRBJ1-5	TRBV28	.	TGTGCCAGCAGTTTATTAGGACTGCTCAATCAGCCCCAGCATTTT	CASSLLGLLNQPQHF
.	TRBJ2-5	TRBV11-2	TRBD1	TGTGCCAGCAACTACGGACAGGGATGGGGAGAGACTCAGTACTTC	CASNYGQGWGETQYF
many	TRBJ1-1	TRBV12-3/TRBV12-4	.	TGTGCCAGCAGTTGGGCCTCGAACACTGAAGCTTTCTTT	CASSWASNTEAFF
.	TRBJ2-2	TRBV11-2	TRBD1	TGTGCCAGCAGCAACGACAGGGTTTCATACACCGGGGTGCTGTTTTTT	CASSNDRVSYTGVLFF
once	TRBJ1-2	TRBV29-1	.	TGCAGCGTTAATAATCTCGGCGGAGGCTACACCTTC	CSVNNLGGGYTF
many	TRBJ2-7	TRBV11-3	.	TGTGCCAGCAGCTTAGACGGGTTCGAGCAGTACTTC	CASSLDGFEQYF
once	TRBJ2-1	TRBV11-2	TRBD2	TGTGCCAGCAGCCCTTCTAGCGGGAGGGCCGATAATGAGCGGTCCTTC	CASSPSSGRADNERSF
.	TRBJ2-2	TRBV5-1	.	TGCGCCAGCAGCTTGGCCGTTGTCACCGGGGAGCTGTTTTTT	CASSLAVVTGELFF